These 3 T cell receptor beta chains were all obtained from the same sample, sequenced in a study of glioma-infiltrating T cells after dendritic cell vaccination. The data were produced by immunoSEQ multiplex PCR, yet TCRdb's version contains in-frame clones alone and is incomplete. The data contain tens of thousands of clones, approximately 91% of them singletons. Indicated time point: after dendritic cell vaccination, including at tumor progression/relapse. The sequencing used blood, collected after dendritic cell vaccination. These receptors all stem from a human donor with glioblastoma.

The chain uses TRBV4-2 and TRBJ2-1; 8 positions agree with TRBD1. The germline V gene encodes CDR1 LGHNA and CDR2 YNFKEQ. The CDR3 sequence is 16 residues long. J gave up 3 bases and V 5 bases, and 9 bases lay outside the gene matches. The DNA for the CDR3 is TGTGCCAGCAGCAACGTTACCGGGACAGGCTACAATGAGCAGTTCTTC. Amino acids: CASSNVTGTGYNEQFF.

V usage is TRBV7-6 and J usage is TRBJ2-7; TRBD2 agrees at 13 bases. The CDR3 runs 14 residues. After removal of 1 base from V and 8 bases from J, the junction contained 2 bases not matched to a gene. Germline-derived CDR1 and CDR2 are SGHVS and FNYEAQ. DNA of the CDR3: TGTGCCAGCAGCTTAGGGACTAGCGGGAGCAAGCAGTACTTC. Translating it yields CASSLGTSGSKQYF.

The rearrangement links TRBV9 to TRBJ1-1; weak D call: TRBD1 (6 bases). This CDR3 has 14 amino acids. Per germline, CDR1 SGDLS and CDR2 YYNGEE. The V end was cut by 3 bases, the J end by 5 bases, with 14 bases between. Here the CDR3 DNA reads TGTGCCAGCAGCGCAGAACCACAGGGAACTGAAGCTTTCTTT. It yields the protein CASSAEPQGTEAFF.